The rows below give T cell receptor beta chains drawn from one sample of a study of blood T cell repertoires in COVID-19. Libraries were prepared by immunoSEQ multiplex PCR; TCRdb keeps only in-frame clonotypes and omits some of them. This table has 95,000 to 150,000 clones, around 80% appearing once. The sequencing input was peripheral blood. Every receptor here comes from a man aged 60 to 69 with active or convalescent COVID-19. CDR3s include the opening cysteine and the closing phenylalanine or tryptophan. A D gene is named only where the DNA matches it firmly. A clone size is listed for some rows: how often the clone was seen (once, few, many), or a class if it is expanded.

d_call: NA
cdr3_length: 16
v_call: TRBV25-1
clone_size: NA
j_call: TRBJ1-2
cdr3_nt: TGTGCCAGCAGTGGAAGATGGGCAGGGGCCAACTATGGCTACACCTTC
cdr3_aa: CASSGRWAGANYGYTF

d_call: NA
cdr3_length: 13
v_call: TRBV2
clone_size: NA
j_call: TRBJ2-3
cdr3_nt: TGTGCCAGCAGCCCTAGTAAGCCAGATACGCAGTATTTT
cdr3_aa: CASSPSKPDTQYF

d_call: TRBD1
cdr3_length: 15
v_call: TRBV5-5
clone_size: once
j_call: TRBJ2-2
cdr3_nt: TGTGCCAGCAGCTCACAGGGGGCGGTAACCGGGGAGCTGTTTTTT
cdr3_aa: CASSSQGAVTGELFF

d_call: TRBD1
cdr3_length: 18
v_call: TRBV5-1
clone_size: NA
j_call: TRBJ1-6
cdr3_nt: TGCGCCAGCAGCCCGGACAGGGGGGTTAGCTCCTATAATTCACCCCTCCACTTT
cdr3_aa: CASSPDRGVSSYNSPLHF

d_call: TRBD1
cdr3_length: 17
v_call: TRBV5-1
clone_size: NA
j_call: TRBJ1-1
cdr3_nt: TGCGCCAGCAGCCCGGGACAGGGGGCTTTTGGGATCACTGAAGCTTTCTTT
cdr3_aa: CASSPGQGAFGITEAFF

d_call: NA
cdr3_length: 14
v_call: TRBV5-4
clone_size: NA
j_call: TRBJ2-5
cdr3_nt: TGTGCCAGCAGCTTTGGGAGTCGCCAAGAGACCCAGTACTTC
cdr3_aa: CASSFGSRQETQYF

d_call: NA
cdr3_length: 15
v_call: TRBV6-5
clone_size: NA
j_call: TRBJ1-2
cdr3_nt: TGTGCCAGCAGCGGATCAGCGGGCCGTTCTATTGGCTACACCTTC
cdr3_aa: CASSGSAGRSIGYTF

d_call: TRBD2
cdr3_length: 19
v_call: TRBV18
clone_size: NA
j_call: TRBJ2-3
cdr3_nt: TGTGCCAGCTCACCACCAGGACTAGCGGGAGGGCGAGATCAAGATACGCAGTATTTT
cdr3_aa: CASSPPGLAGGRDQDTQYF

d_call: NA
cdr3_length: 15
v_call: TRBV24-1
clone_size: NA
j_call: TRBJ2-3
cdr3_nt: TGTGCCACCAGTGGGCGGGTGGCCAGCACAGATACGCAGTATTTT
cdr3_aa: CATSGRVASTDTQYF

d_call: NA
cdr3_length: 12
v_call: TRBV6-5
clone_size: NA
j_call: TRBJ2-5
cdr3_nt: TGTGCCAGTGCTCCGGTGCGGGAGACCCAGTACTTC
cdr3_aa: CASAPVRETQYF

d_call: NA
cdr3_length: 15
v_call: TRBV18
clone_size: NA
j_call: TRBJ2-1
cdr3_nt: TGTGCCAGCTCACCTCGACTTGCCACCTACAATGAGCAGTTCTTC
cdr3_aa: CASSPRLATYNEQFF

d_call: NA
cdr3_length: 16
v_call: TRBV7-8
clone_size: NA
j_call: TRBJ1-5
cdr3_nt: TGTGCCAGCAGCTTAGGGACGTCGGGCGGGAATCAGCCCCAGCATTTT
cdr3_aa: CASSLGTSGGNQPQHF

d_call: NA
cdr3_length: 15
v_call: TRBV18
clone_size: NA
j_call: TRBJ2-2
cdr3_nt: TGTGCCAGCTCACCAGGTCGGGAGAACACCGGGGAGCTGTTTTTT
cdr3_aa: CASSPGRENTGELFF

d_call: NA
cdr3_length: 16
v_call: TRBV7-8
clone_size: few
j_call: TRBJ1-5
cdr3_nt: TGTGCCAGCAGCTTAGATCGGGGGACCGGCAATCAGCCCCAGCATTTT
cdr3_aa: CASSLDRGTGNQPQHF

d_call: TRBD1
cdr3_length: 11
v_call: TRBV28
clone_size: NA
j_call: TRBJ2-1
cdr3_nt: TGTGCCAGCAGTTCCCCGGACAGGGTGTTCTTC
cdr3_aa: CASSSPDRVFF

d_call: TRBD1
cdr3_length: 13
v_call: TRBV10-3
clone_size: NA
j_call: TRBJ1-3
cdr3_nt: TGTGCCACCCGGACAGGGGAAGGAAACACCATATATTTT
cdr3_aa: CATRTGEGNTIYF

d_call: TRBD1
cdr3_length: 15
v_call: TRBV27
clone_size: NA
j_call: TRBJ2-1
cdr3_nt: TGTGCCAGCAGTCTGGGGACAGGGGCACTCAATGAGCAGTTCTTC
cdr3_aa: CASSLGTGALNEQFF

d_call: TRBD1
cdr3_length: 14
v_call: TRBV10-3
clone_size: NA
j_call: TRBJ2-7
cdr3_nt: TGTGCCATCAGTGACCGGGACAGCTCCTACGAGCAGTACTTC
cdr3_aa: CAISDRDSSYEQYF

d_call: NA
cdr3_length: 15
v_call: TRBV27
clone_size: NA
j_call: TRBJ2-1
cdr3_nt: TGTGCCAGCAGTTCGGTCGCCTCATCCTACAATGAGCAGTTCTTC
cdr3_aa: CASSSVASSYNEQFF

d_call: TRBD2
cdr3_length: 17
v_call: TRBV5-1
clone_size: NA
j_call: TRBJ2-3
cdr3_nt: TGCGCCAGCAGCTTGGCGCTAGCGGGAGGGAGGGCAGATACGCAGTATTTT
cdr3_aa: CASSLALAGGRADTQYF

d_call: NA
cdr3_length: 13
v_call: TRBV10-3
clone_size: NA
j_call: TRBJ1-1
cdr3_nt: TGTGCCATCAGTCCCCAGGCCAACACTGAAGCTTTCTTT
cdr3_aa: CAISPQANTEAFF

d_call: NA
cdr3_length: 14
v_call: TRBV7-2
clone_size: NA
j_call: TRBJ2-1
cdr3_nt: TGTGCCAGCAGCTCGGTCGACTATGACAATGAGCAGTTCTTC
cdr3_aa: CASSSVDYDNEQFF

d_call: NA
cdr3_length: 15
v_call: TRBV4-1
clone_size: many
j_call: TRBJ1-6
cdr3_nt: TGCGCCAGCAGCCTCGTTCCGGGGGAGAATTCACCCCTCCACTTT
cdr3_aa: CASSLVPGENSPLHF

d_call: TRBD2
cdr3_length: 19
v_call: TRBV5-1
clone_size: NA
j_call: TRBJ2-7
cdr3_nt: TGCGCCAGCAGCTTGGCCCCCGGGACTAGCGGGATCATCTACTACGAGCAGTACTTC
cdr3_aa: CASSLAPGTSGIIYYEQYF

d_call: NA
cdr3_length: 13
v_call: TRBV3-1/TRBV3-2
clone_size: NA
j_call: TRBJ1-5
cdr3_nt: TGTGCCAGCAGCCAAGCCACTAATCAGCCCCAGCATTTT
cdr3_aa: CASSQATNQPQHF

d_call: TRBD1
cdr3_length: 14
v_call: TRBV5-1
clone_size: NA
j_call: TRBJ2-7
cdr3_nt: TGCGCCAGCAGCCCCGGGACAGGTACCTACGAGCAGTACTTC
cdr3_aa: CASSPGTGTYEQYF

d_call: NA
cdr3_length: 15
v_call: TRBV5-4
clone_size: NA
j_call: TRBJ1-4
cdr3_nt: TGTGCCAGCAACTCTTTCGGGGGAACTAATGAAAAACTGTTTTTT
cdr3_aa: CASNSFGGTNEKLFF

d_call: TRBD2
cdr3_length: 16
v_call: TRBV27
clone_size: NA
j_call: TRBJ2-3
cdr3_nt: TGTGCCAGCAGTCTCAGACTAGCGGGAGGAAAATATACGCAGTATTTT
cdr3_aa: CASSLRLAGGKYTQYF

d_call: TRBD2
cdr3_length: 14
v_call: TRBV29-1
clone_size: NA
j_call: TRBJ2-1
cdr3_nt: TGCAGCGTTCCCGCTAGCGGGACCCTCAATGAGCAGTTCTTC
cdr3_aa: CSVPASGTLNEQFF

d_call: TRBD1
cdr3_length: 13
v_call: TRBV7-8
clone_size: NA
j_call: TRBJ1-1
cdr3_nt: TGTGCCAGCAGCGCGGACAGGGTCACTGAAGCTTTCTTT
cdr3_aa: CASSADRVTEAFF

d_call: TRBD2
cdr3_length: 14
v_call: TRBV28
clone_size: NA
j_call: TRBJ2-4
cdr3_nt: TGTGCCAGCACCTCCGGGACTAGCGGTCTCATTCAGTACTTC
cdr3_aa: CASTSGTSGLIQYF

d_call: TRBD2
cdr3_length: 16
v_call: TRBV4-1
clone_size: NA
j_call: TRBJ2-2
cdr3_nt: TGCGCCAGCAGCCAAGGAGGACTAGCGGGCTCCGGGGAGCTGTTTTTT
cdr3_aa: CASSQGGLAGSGELFF

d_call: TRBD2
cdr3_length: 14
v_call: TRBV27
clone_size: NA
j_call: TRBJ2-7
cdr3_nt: TGTGCCAGCAGTTTATCGGGACTACCCTACGAGCAGTACTTC
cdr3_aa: CASSLSGLPYEQYF

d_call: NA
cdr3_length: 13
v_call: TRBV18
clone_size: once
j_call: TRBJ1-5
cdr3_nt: TGTGCCAGCTCATTATCAGGGCCGCCGCCCCAGCATTTT
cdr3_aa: CASSLSGPPPQHF

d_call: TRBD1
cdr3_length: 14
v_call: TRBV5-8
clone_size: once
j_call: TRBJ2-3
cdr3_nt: TGTGCCAGCAGCCCTCGGACAGGAACAGATACGCAGTATTTT
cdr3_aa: CASSPRTGTDTQYF

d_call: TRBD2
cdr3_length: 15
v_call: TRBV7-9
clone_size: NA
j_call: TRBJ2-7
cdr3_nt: TGTGCCAGCAGCAGCGGCAAGGGACTAGCAAACGAGCAGTACTTC
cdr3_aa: CASSSGKGLANEQYF

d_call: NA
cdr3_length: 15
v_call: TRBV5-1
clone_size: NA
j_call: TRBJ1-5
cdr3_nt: TGCGCCAGCAGCTTGGACAGTTATAGCAATCAGCCCCAGCATTTT
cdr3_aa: CASSLDSYSNQPQHF